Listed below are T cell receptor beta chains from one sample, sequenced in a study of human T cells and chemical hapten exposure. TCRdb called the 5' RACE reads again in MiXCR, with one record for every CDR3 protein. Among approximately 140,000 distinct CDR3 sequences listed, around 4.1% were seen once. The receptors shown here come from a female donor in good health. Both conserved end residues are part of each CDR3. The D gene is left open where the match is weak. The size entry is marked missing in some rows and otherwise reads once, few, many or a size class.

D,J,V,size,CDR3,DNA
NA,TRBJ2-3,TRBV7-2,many,CASSLEAGAGTDTQYF,TGTGCCAGCAGCTTAGAAGCAGGGGCTGGCACAGATACGCAGTATTTT
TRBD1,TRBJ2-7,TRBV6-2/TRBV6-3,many,CASSWLITGTGFHYEQYF,TGTGCCAGCAGTTGGCTCATTACCGGGACAGGGTTCCACTACGAGCAGTACTTC
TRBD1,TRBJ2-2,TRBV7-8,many,CASSLAGTGNAGELFF,TGTGCCAGCAGCTTAGCCGGGACAGGGAATGCCGGGGAGCTGTTTTTT
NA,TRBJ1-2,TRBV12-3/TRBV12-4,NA,CASSCVADYGYTF,TGTGCCAGCAGTTGTGTGGCAGACTATGGCTACACCTTC
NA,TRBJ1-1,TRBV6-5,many,CASNRGLQGTEAFF,TGTGCCAGTAACCGCGGGCTTCAGGGGACTGAAGCTTTCTTT
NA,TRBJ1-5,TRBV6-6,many,CASSVRMGDQPQHF,TGTGCCAGCAGTGTCAGGATGGGGGATCAGCCCCAGCATTTT
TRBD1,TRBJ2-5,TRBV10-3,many,CAISEPGQGVQETQYF,TGTGCCATCAGTGAACCGGGACAGGGGGTCCAAGAGACCCAGTACTTC
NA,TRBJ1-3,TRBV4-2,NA,CASSQPTGNTIYF,TGTGCCAGCAGCCAACCAACAGGGAACACCATATATTTT
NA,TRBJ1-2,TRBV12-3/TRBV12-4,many,CASSPYGGYYGYTF,TGTGCCAGCAGTCCATATGGGGGATACTATGGCTACACCTTC
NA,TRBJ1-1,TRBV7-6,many,CASSFAVAEGELNTEAFF,TGTGCCAGCAGCTTTGCTGTTGCCGAGGGGGAGTTGAACACTGAAGCTTTCTTT
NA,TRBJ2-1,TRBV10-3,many,CALSPGTEYNEQFF,TGTGCCCTTTCCCCCGGGACGGAGTACAATGAGCAGTTCTTC
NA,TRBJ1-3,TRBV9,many,CASSVGSGAFSGNTIYF,TGTGCCAGCAGCGTAGGGTCAGGGGCCTTCTCTGGAAACACCATATATTTT
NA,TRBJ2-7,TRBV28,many,CASRLMGTSYEQYF,TGTGCCAGCAGGCTCATGGGGACATCCTACGAGCAGTACTTC
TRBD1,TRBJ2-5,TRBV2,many,CASSENHPDRAETQYF,TGTGCCAGCAGTGAAAATCATCCTGACAGGGCGGAGACCCAGTACTTC
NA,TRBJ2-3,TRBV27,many,CASSSSRAGSGADTQYF,TGTGCCAGCAGTTCCTCACGGGCGGGGTCGGGCGCAGATACGCAGTATTTT
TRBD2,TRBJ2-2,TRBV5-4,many,CASSPGLAGERTGELFF,TGTGCCAGCAGCCCGGGACTAGCGGGGGAGCGCACCGGGGAGCTGTTTTTT
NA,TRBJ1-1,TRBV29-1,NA,CSVEEQMNTEAFF,TGCAGCGTTGAGGAACAGATGAACACTGAAGCTTTCTTT
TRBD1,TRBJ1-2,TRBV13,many,CASSGLDRGRGAGYTF,TGTGCCAGCAGCGGACTAGACAGGGGGCGCGGAGCTGGCTACACCTTC
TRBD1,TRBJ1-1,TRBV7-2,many,CASSQGASTEAFF,TGTGCCAGCAGTCAGGGGGCTAGCACTGAAGCTTTCTTT
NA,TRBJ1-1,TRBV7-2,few,CASSLGYTEAFF,TGTGCCAGCAGCTTAGGGTATACTGAAGCTTTCTTT
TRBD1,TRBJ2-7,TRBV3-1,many,CATRGTGEQYF,TGTGCCACCAGGGGGACGGGGGAGCAGTACTTC
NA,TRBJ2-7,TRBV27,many,CASSSAWTSQGEQYF,TGTGCCAGCAGTTCCGCCTGGACGTCACAGGGCGAGCAGTACTTC
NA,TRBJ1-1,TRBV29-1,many,CSVADTRNTEAFF,TGCAGCGTCGCCGACACAAGGAACACTGAAGCTTTCTTT
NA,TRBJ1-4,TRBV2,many,CASSASRQINEKLFF,TGTGCCAGCAGTGCATCCCGGCAGATTAATGAAAAACTGTTTTTT
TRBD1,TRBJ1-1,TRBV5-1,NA,CASSSRQGWNTEAFF,TGCGCCAGCAGCTCCCGACAGGGATGGAACACTGAAGCTTTCTTT
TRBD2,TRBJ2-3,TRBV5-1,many,CASSSLAGSGSDTQYF,TGCGCCAGCAGCTCACTAGCGGGGTCCGGCTCGGATACGCAGTATTTT
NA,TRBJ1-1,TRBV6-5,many,CASSWTDGNTEAFF,TGTGCCAGCAGTTGGACAGATGGAAACACTGAAGCTTTCTTT
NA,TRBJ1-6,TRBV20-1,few,CSAKGSGPYNSPLHF,TGCAGTGCTAAAGGGTCAGGACCATATAATTCACCCCTCCACTTT
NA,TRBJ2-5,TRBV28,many,CASIPRENQETQYF,TGTGCCAGCATACCCCGGGAGAATCAAGAGACCCAGTACTTC
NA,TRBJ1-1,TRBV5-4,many,CASSLGTEAFF,TGTGCCAGCAGCTTGGGGACTGAAGCTTTCTTT
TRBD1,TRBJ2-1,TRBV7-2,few,CASSSMTGGSGEQFF,TGTGCCAGCAGCTCGATGACAGGGGGCTCAGGGGAGCAGTTCTTC
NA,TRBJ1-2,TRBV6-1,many,CASKKDSSNYGYTF,TGTGCCAGCAAAAAGGACAGTTCTAACTATGGCTACACCTTC
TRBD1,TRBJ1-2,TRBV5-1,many,CASSPQGQTYGYTF,TGCGCCAGCAGCCCTCAGGGACAGACTTATGGCTACACCTTC
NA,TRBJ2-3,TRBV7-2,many,CASSHPMKDTQYF,TGTGCCAGCAGCCACCCTATGAAAGATACGCAGTATTTT
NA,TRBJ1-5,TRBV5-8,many,CASSPDGAYQPQHF,TGTGCCAGCAGCCCGGACGGGGCTTATCAGCCCCAGCATTTT
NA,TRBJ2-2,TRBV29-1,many,CSVDPGANTGELFF,TGCAGCGTTGACCCGGGGGCGAACACCGGGGAGCTGTTTTTT
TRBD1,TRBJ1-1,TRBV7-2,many,CASSRGTGHQNTEAFF,TGTGCCAGCAGCCGTGGGACAGGACACCAGAACACTGAAGCTTTCTTT
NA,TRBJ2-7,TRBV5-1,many,CASSSFAAGVGYEQYF,TGCGCCAGCAGCTCCTTTGCGGCAGGGGTAGGCTACGAGCAGTACTTC
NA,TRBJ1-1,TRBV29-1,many,CSVEGAGLMNTEAFF,TGCAGCGTTGAGGGGGCAGGGCTAATGAACACTGAAGCTTTCTTT
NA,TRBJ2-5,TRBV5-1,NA,CASSLGLSGQETQYF,TGCGCCAGCAGCTTGGGTCTTAGCGGTCAAGAGACCCAGTACTTC
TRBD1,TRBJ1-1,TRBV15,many,CATSRPGTGSTEAFF,TGTGCCACCAGCAGGCCCGGGACAGGGTCCACTGAAGCTTTCTTT
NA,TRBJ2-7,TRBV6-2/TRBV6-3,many,CASGQGERNEQYF,TGTGCCAGCGGGCAAGGGGAACGGAACGAGCAGTACTTC